Below, 22 T cell receptor beta chains from the same sample are listed, as sequenced in a study of CD8+CD57+ T cells in acquired aplastic anemia. According to the study, genomic DNA was the template for TCR beta VDJ and CDR3 profiling. One entry per CDR3 protein results from TCRdb running MiXCR on the reads. The table has 200,000 to 300,000 distinct CDR3 sequences, around half seen once. In patients chosen for sequencing, flow cytometry had shown CD8+CD57+ cell expansion. The sequenced material came from sorted CD4+, CD8+, or CD8+CD57+ T cells (not recorded which) from PBMCs. The receptors shown here come from a human donor with aplastic anemia.

The chain employs TRBV7-3 and TRBJ2-5; TRBD2 might be the D (5 bases). V was clipped by 5 bases and J by 1 base, with 11 bases between them. This CDR3 comprises 14 residues. CDR1 is SGHTA and CDR2 is FQGTGA in the germline V gene. The CDR3 loop reads CASSPSAAQETQYF. The CDR3, as DNA: TGTGCCAGCAGCCCCTCAGCGGCCCAAGAGACCCAGTACTTC.

V gene TRBV10-3 combines with J gene TRBJ1-2; 7 bases agree with TRBD1. The CDR3 contains 18 residues. V lost 0 bases to trimming and J lost 0 bases; unmatched junction nucleotides: 10. Germline assignment: CDR1 ENHRY and CDR2 SYGVKD. The CDR3 DNA sequence: TGTGCCATCAGTGAGTCAGGAACAGGGGAAGCGGCTAACTATGGCTACACCTTC. This codes for CAISESGTGEAANYGYTF.

There are a few counts of this clonotype. Given the absence of the conserved phenylalanine or tryptophan at the CDR3 end, a read error is likely. V is TRBV7-6 and J is TRBJ2-7; 10 bases line up with TRBD2. Germline V gene data show CDR1 as SGHVS and CDR2 as FNYEAQ. The CDR3 length is 17 residues. V gave up 3 bases and J gave up 3 bases; unmatched junction bases: 11. CDR3 DNA: TGTGCCAGCAGCTTGGGCACCGGAGCGGGGGGGTACTACGAGCAGTACCTC. Residues: CASSLGTGAGGYYEQYL.

The rearrangement uses TRBV5-1 and TRBJ2-5; 14 nucleotides align to TRBD2. This CDR3 is 17 amino acids long. Germline-derived CDR1 and CDR2 are SGHRS and YFSETQ. V trimming: 4 bases; J trimming: 3 bases; junction bases outside the gene matches: 8. CDR3 bases: TGCGCCAGCAGCAGAGGGCCGGGACTAGCGGGAGAAGAGACCCAGTACTTC. Protein sequence: CASSRGPGLAGEETQYF.

Comments on this clonotype: Its ends do not fully match the called genes, so a read error is possible. The genes are TRBV7-6 and TRBJ2-1; no definite D call. Germline assignment: CDR1 SGHVS and CDR2 FNYEAQ. This CDR3 contains 13 residues. CDR3 protein: CASSLGPPNEQFF. The CDR3 DNA reads TGTGCTAGCAGCTTAGGCCCCCCCAATGAGCAGTTCTTC.

As for this clonotype: This may be a read error, as it is one base from a much larger clone. The chain joins TRBV6-2 or TRBV6-3 to TRBJ2-7; D might be TRBD1 or TRBD2, each matching 5 bases. Looked up from germline, CDR1 is MNHEY and CDR2 is SVGEGT. CDR3 length equals 13 residues. The CDR3 DNA is TGTGCCAGCAGTCGCCTGGGGGTGCGCGAGCAGCACTTC. Translation: CASSRLGVREQHF.

This clonotype occurred many times. This sequence joins TRBV15 and TRBJ2-2; D is ambiguous. The CDR3 consists of 12 residues. The V end lost 2 bases, the J end lost 7 bases, and 5 bases lay between the germline ends. CDR1 is LNHNV, CDR2 YYDKDF, per germline (reference sequence). The CDR3 DNA is TGTGCCACCAGCAGAAGAGGCGGGGAGCTGTTTTTT. It encodes CATSRRGGELFF.

This clonotype has a count of ten or more. The chain couples TRBV7-6 to TRBJ2-7; 9 bases are shared with TRBD1. The J segment lost 5 bases and the V segment lost 2 bases, leaving 7 bases of the junction unmatched. The CDR3 consists of 15 residues. Germline assignment: CDR1 SGHVS and CDR2 FNYEAQ. DNA for the CDR3: TGTGCCAGCAGCTTAAGGACAGGGGCCTGGGACGAGCAGTACTTC. It codes for CASSLRTGAWDEQYF.

This clonotype occurred many times. The rearrangement links TRBV7-9 to TRBJ2-7; TRBD1 agrees at 7 bases. From germline, CDR1 is SEHNR and CDR2 FQNEAQ (reference sequence). This CDR3 contains 15 residues. V shed 9 bases, J shed 6 bases, and the junction held 17 bases outside the gene matches. The chain's CDR3 is CASANNRDSAGEQYF. The CDR3 DNA reads as TGTGCCAGTGCCAATAACCGGGACAGTGCTGGCGAGCAGTACTTC. Full variable domain (rest looked up from reference TRBV7-9 and TRBJ2-7): DTGVSQNPRHKITKRGQNVTFRCDPISEHNRLYWYRQTLGQGPEFLTYFQNEAQLEKSRLLSDRFSAERPKGSFSTLEIQRTEQGDSAMYLCASANNRDSAGEQYFGPGTRLTVT.

This clonotype was observed many times. The rearrangement links TRBV2 to TRBJ2-1; D ambiguous. Trimming removed 10 bases at V and 12 bases at J, with 13 bases between. Germline CDR1 is SNHLY and CDR2 is FYNNEI. The CDR3 has 10 amino acids. Here the CDR3 DNA reads TGTGCCACAACCTCCTTGGGGCAGTTCTTC. This gives the protein CATTSLGQFF.

The genes are TRBV20-1 and TRBJ1-2; weak D call: TRBD1 (5 bases). This CDR3 region has 17 residues. Per the germline V gene, CDR1 is DFQATT and CDR2 is SNEGSKA (reference sequence). V was clipped by 0 bases and J by 6 bases, with 23 bases between them. The CDR3 DNA reads TGCAGTGCTAGAGATCCCCCGGGGCTTCGGGGCCGGGATGGCTACACCTTC. It specifies CSARDPPGLRGRDGYTF.

This clonotype came up many times. The V gene is TRBV25-1, the J gene TRBJ2-1; D ambiguous. Trimming took 4 bases from V and 6 from J, leaving 10 bases between them. This CDR3 contains 13 residues. The germline gives CDR1 MGHDK, CDR2 SYGVNS. This chain's CDR3 is CASSVGQINEQFF. As DNA, the CDR3 is TGTGCCAGCAGTGTAGGGCAGATCAATGAGCAGTTCTTC.

This clonotype was counted many times. The rearrangement links TRBV14 to TRBJ1-2, with 9 positions matching TRBD1. The CDR3 is 18 amino acids. Per the germline V gene, CDR1 is SGHDN and CDR2 is FVKESK. J was trimmed by 7 bases and V by 0 bases; bases with no gene match: 15. The CDR3 region has the DNA TGTGCCAGCAGCCAAGACGAAGGGACAGGGAGGATGATTCGTGGCTACACCTTC. As protein: CASSQDEGTGRMIRGYTF.

This clonotype was seen many times. The J gene is TRBJ2-7, the V gene TRBV4-3; no definite D call. CDR1 and CDR2 (germline): LGHNA, YSLEER. The CDR3 length is 15 residues. V shed 4 bases and J shed 2 bases, with 15 bases lying between them. The CDR3 protein is CASSPKLGVTYEQYF. The CDR3 DNA reads as TGCGCCAGCAGCCCGAAACTTGGCGTCACCTACGAGCAGTACTTC.

V gene TRBV19 combines with J gene TRBJ1-2; D call uncertain. Trimming shortened V by 3 bases and J by 4 bases, and 15 bases separated the two germline ends. There are 15 residues in the CDR3. Per germline, CDR1 LNHDA and CDR2 SQIVND (reference sequence). The CDR3 spells CASSIGGNDGYGYTF. The CDR3 DNA is TGTGCCAGTAGTATTGGAGGGAATGACGGCTATGGCTACACCTTC.

There are many counts of this clonotype. This sequence joins TRBV19 and TRBJ2-1; no clear D gene. Trimming pared 1 base from V and 7 bases from J, leaving 5 bases between. CDR1 LNHDA and CDR2 SQIVND come from the germline V gene (reference sequence). The CDR3 has 12 residues. The CDR3 reads CASSIAGNEQFF. Written as DNA, the CDR3 is TGTGCCAGTAGTATAGCAGGAAATGAGCAGTTCTTC.

A word on this clonotype: A read error may account for a junction end that differs from germline. This chain links TRBV25-1 with TRBJ1-6; D is unresolved. Germline CDR1 reads MGHDK; CDR2 reads SYGVNS. CDR3 length equals 18 residues. Here the CDR3 DNA reads TGTGCCAGCTCACCGCTACCTATCCCACCCGCCTATAATCCACCCCTCCACTTT. It yields the protein CASSPLPIPPAYNPPLHF.

This clonotype was recorded at least ten times. The V gene is TRBV12-3 or TRBV12-4, the J gene TRBJ1-2; D not certain. This CDR3 contains 13 residues. V shed 7 bases and J shed 2 bases, with 11 bases lying between them. CDR3 protein: CASTPLRNYGYTF. CDR3 sequence (DNA): TGTGCCAGCACCCCTCTTCGGAACTATGGCTACACCTTC.

This sequence joins TRBV6-4 and TRBJ2-5, with D perhaps matching TRBD1 or TRBD2 (6 bases each). The CDR3 is made up of 12 amino acids. Germline CDR1 and CDR2: MRHNA and SNTAGT. Trimming removed 2 bases from V and 10 bases from J, with 11 bases in between. The CDR3 DNA is TGTGCCAGCAGTGACCGGGGGCGCGACCAGTACTTC. Residues: CASSDRGRDQYF.

The rearrangement uses TRBV19 and TRBJ2-7; 11 bases are shared with TRBD1. Trimming cost V 5 bases and J 3 bases; bases outside gene matches: 6. CDR3 length: 15 residues. Germline V gene data show CDR1 as LNHDA and CDR2 as SQIVND (reference sequence). CDR3: CASSVGTGGGYEQYF. The CDR3 bases are TGTGCCAGTAGTGTTGGGACAGGGGGTGGCTACGAGCAGTACTTC.

This rearrangement joins TRBV7-6 to TRBJ2-7; possible D gene TRBD2, 5 bases. The germline gives CDR1 SGHVS, CDR2 FNYEAQ. V lost 4 bases and J lost 2, with 15 bases in between. The length of the CDR3 is 15 residues. CDR3 in amino acids: CASSSPPRGTYEQYF. For the CDR3, the DNA is TGTGCCAGCAGCTCCCCCCCCCGGGGAACCTACGAGCAGTACTTC.

V and J are TRBV3-1 and TRBJ2-2; weak D call: TRBD2 (5 bases). The V and J ends lost 0 bases and 1 base respectively, with 6 bases between them. The germline V gene has CDR1 LGHDT and CDR2 YNNKEL (reference sequence). The length of the CDR3 is 15 residues. The CDR3 loop is CASSQDGGNTGELFF. The CDR3 DNA reads TGTGCCAGCAGCCAAGATGGAGGGAACACCGGGGAGCTGTTTTTT.